This entry features one TCR beta chain sequence. The entry originates in a study of blood T cell repertoires in COVID-19. The V end lost 7 bases, the J end lost 0 bases, and 16 bases lay between the germline ends. Germline CDR1 reads MDHEN; CDR2 reads SYDVKM. This CDR3 region has 16 residues. Measured with immunoSEQ multiplex PCR; TCRdb has only the in-frame clones, and not every one. The sample holds roughly 33,000 clones, 85% to 95% seen once. This sequence originates from a human donor in a cohort sampled during active COVID-19. The sequenced sample was peripheral blood. The J gene is TRBJ2-1, the V gene TRBV28, with TRBD2 as a possible D gene (6 bases). In DNA form, the CDR3 reads TGTGCCAGCACTTTGAGCTCCGGGAGCTCCTACAATGAGCAGTTCTTC. It encodes CASTLSSGSSYNEQFF. The full variable domain, completed using reference TRBV28 and TRBJ2-1, is DVKVTQSSRYLVKRTGEKVFLECVQDMDHENMFWYRQDPGLGLRLIYFSYDVKMKEKGDIPEGYSVSREKKERFSLILESASTNQTSMYLCASTLSSGSSYNEQFFGPGTRLTVL.